These T cell receptor beta chains were read from a single sample in a study of blood T cell repertoires in COVID-19. The data were produced by immunoSEQ multiplex PCR, yet TCRdb's version contains in-frame clones alone and is incomplete. The table lists about 140,000 clones, around 84% of them singletons, with around 8.2% in the top ten. The sequenced sample was peripheral blood. The receptors stem from a woman between 55 and 75 years old with acute or convalescent COVID-19. Both conserved end residues are part of each CDR3. Each record gives: V gene, clone size, D gene, J gene, CDR3 protein, CDR3 DNA. The D gene is left open where the match is weak. Not every row has a clone size; where given, it reads once, few, many or a size class.

>TRBV29-1|once|NA|TRBJ2-3
CSVPDSSADTQYF
TGCAGCGTGCCCGACAGCAGCGCAGATACGCAGTATTTT
>TRBV30|once|NA|TRBJ2-7
CAWSVGPGKIHEQYF
TGTGCCTGGAGTGTGGGCCCAGGTAAAATCCACGAGCAGTACTTC
>TRBV3-1/TRBV3-2|NA|TRBD2|TRBJ2-3
CASSPFLAGVTDTQYF
TGTGCCAGCAGCCCCTTCCTAGCGGGAGTCACAGATACGCAGTATTTT
>TRBV5-4|once|TRBD1|TRBJ1-1
CASSLKAGGTEAFF
TGTGCCAGCAGCTTGAAGGCAGGGGGCACTGAAGCTTTCTTT
>TRBV18|NA|NA|TRBJ1-1
CASSPQKNTEAFF
TGTGCCAGCTCACCCCAAAAGAACACTGAAGCTTTCTTT
>TRBV6-5|NA|NA|TRBJ1-1
CASSSDRQDTEAFF
TGTGCCAGCAGTTCCGACAGGCAGGACACTGAAGCTTTCTTT
>TRBV3-1/TRBV3-2|NA|TRBD1|TRBJ1-1
CASSPRTGEEAFF
TGTGCCAGCAGCCCCCGGACAGGGGAAGAAGCTTTCTTT
>TRBV3-1/TRBV3-2|NA|NA|TRBJ2-7
CASSQGLFEQYF
TGTGCCAGCAGCCAAGGGCTTTTCGAGCAGTACTTC
>TRBV9|NA|NA|TRBJ1-1
CASSPRQSGHTEAFF
TGTGCCAGCAGCCCACGACAGTCCGGGCACACTGAAGCTTTCTTT
>TRBV2|NA|NA|TRBJ1-2
CASSEETVPSNYGYTF
TGTGCCAGCAGTGAAGAGACAGTCCCCTCTAACTATGGCTACACCTTC
>TRBV4-1|NA|TRBD1|TRBJ2-4
CASSQPRDRKAKNIQYF
TGCGCCAGCAGCCAACCCCGGGACAGAAAAGCCAAAAACATTCAGTACTTC
>TRBV19|few|NA|TRBJ1-5
CASSPLQWAGQPQHF
TGTGCCAGTAGCCCTCTACAATGGGCCGGTCAGCCCCAGCATTTT
>TRBV6-5|NA|NA|TRBJ1-1
CASSYGRNTEAFF
TGTGCCAGCAGTTACGGCCGGAACACTGAAGCTTTCTTT
>TRBV4-1|few|TRBD2|TRBJ2-7
CASSQDTRGGGLVYEQYF
TGCGCCAGCAGCCAAGACACGCGGGGGGGCGGATTAGTGTACGAGCAGTACTTC
>TRBV15|NA|NA|TRBJ2-3
CATRVLTGSGTQYF
TGTGCCACCAGGGTATTGACAGGCTCGGGTACGCAGTATTTT
>TRBV28|NA|TRBD1|TRBJ1-3
CASSFTGQLVYSGNTIYF
TGTGCCAGCAGTTTTACGGGACAGCTGGTATACTCTGGAAACACCATATATTTT
>TRBV5-1|NA|NA|TRBJ2-7
CASSLSSSTYEQYF
TGCGCCAGCAGCTTGTCATCCAGTACCTACGAGCAGTACTTC
>TRBV7-2|NA|NA|TRBJ1-1
CASSFRGMNTEAFF
TGTGCCAGCAGCTTTAGGGGCATGAACACTGAAGCTTTCTTT
>TRBV6-5|NA|TRBD2|TRBJ2-1
CASSYVTSAYNEQFF
TGTGCCAGCAGTTACGTGACTAGCGCCTACAATGAGCAGTTCTTC
>TRBV7-6|NA|TRBD2|TRBJ2-5
CASSLGPLAGGQYF
TGTGCCAGCAGCTTAGGGCCCCTAGCGGGGGGGCAGTACTTC
>TRBV27|NA|NA|TRBJ1-5
CASSLHHRGNQPQHF
TGTGCCAGCAGTTTACACCACAGGGGCAATCAGCCCCAGCATTTT
>TRBV2|NA|NA|TRBJ1-4
CASSRATNEKLFF
TGTGCCAGCAGTCGGGCAACTAATGAAAAACTGTTTTTT
>TRBV6-1|NA|NA|TRBJ2-4
CASSEPHYNTYF
TGTGCCAGCAGTGAACCACATTACAACACCTACTTC
>TRBV5-1|NA|TRBD1|TRBJ2-1
CASSRDRVNEQFF
TGCGCCAGCAGCAGGGACAGGGTCAATGAGCAGTTCTTC
>TRBV7-2|NA|TRBD2|TRBJ2-2
CASSYKRGGTGELFF
TGTGCCAGCAGCTATAAGCGGGGGGGCACCGGGGAGCTGTTTTTT
>TRBV7-9|NA|NA|TRBJ1-2
CASSSEHNYGYTF
TGTGCCAGCAGCTCGGAGCATAACTATGGTTACACCTTC
>TRBV29-1|NA|TRBD1|TRBJ1-4
CSVEVDRVGPTNEKLFF
TGCAGCGTTGAAGTGGACAGGGTTGGGCCAACTAATGAAAAACTGTTTTTT
>TRBV7-6|NA|TRBD2|TRBJ2-7
CASSLFPSGGSSYEQYF
TGTGCCAGCAGCTTATTCCCTAGCGGGGGATCCTCCTACGAGCAGTACTTC
>TRBV5-1|NA|TRBD1|TRBJ2-7
CATKPQGASFYEQYF
TGCGCCACCAAACCCCAGGGGGCCTCGTTCTACGAGCAGTACTTC
>TRBV20-1|NA|NA|TRBJ1-1
CSASPGAGAFF
TGCAGTGCTAGCCCAGGGGCGGGCGCTTTCTTT
>TRBV9|NA|NA|TRBJ2-3
CASSVASGSTDTQYF
TGTGCCAGCAGCGTAGCGAGCGGGAGCACAGATACGCAGTATTTT
>TRBV6-2/TRBV6-3|NA|NA|TRBJ2-1
CASRPWGPPNEQFF
TGTGCCAGCCGCCCTTGGGGCCCTCCCAATGAGCAGTTCTTC
>TRBV15|NA|NA|TRBJ1-1
CATSKVTEIEAFF
TGTGCCACCAGCAAGGTGACAGAAATTGAAGCTTTCTTT
>TRBV7-8|NA|NA|TRBJ2-5
CASSPFGTQETQYF
TGTGCCAGCAGCCCCTTCGGTACCCAAGAGACCCAGTACTTC
>TRBV30|NA|NA|TRBJ1-4
CAWSLRDIRFIF
TGTGCCTGGAGTCTGAGGGACATAAGATTTATTTTT
>TRBV24-1|many|NA|TRBJ1-5
CATSVGAAQPQHF
TGTGCCACCAGTGTGGGGGCGGCTCAGCCCCAGCATTTT
>TRBV6-1|NA|TRBD2|TRBJ2-2
CASSVAGGGIAGELFF
TGTGCCAGCAGTGTAGCCGGGGGAGGGATTGCCGGGGAGCTGTTTTTT
>TRBV11-1|NA|TRBD2|TRBJ2-3
CASDTSGGDTQYF
TGTGCCAGCGACACTAGCGGAGGGGATACGCAGTATTTT
>TRBV11-3|few|NA|TRBJ1-1
CASSFSLGTEAFF
TGTGCCAGCAGCTTTAGTCTCGGCACTGAAGCTTTCTTT
>TRBV28|NA|NA|TRBJ1-4
CASSLTGLSNEKLFF
TGTGCCAGCAGTTTAACAGGGCTCTCTAATGAAAAACTGTTTTTT
>TRBV3-1/TRBV3-2|NA|NA|TRBJ2-7
CASSPAPPEGYYEQYF
TGTGCCAGCAGCCCTGCACCTCCAGAGGGATACTACGAGCAGTACTTC
>TRBV11-2|NA|TRBD1|TRBJ2-5
CASSQTGGEETQYF
TGTGCCAGCAGCCAAACAGGGGGAGAAGAGACCCAGTACTTC
>TRBV19|NA|TRBD1|TRBJ2-6
CARPGQGEPGSGANVLTF
TGTGCCAGACCCGGACAGGGGGAGCCGGGCTCTGGGGCCAACGTCCTGACTTTC
>TRBV9|NA|TRBD2|TRBJ2-2
CASRSGLANTGELFF
TGTGCCAGCCGATCGGGACTAGCGAACACCGGGGAGCTGTTTTTT
>TRBV30|once|NA|TRBJ1-3
CAWSPGNTGNTIYF
TGTGCCTGGAGCCCAGGGAACACTGGAAACACCATATATTTT
>TRBV11-3|NA|NA|TRBJ1-1
CASSPSSPRGGGAEAFF
TGTGCCAGCAGCCCTAGTAGCCCCCGGGGGGGTGGGGCTGAAGCTTTCTTT
>TRBV11-2|NA|NA|TRBJ2-2
CASSLTGENTGELFF
TGTGCCAGCAGCTTAACAGGAGAAAACACCGGGGAGCTGTTTTTT
>TRBV18|once|TRBD2|TRBJ2-3
CASSRTSGGLTDTQYF
TGTGCCAGCTCACGGACTAGCGGGGGGTTGACAGATACGCAGTATTTT
>TRBV10-3|NA|NA|TRBJ1-1
CAISDDRNTEAFF
TGTGCCATCAGTGACGACAGGAACACTGAAGCTTTCTTT
>TRBV6-5|NA|NA|TRBJ1-2
CASRTTGLRGGYTF
TGTGCCAGCAGAACCACAGGGCTTCGCGGTGGCTACACCTTC
>TRBV4-3|NA|NA|TRBJ2-7
CASSQEGRYAYEQYF
TGCGCCAGCAGCCAAGAAGGCAGGTACGCCTACGAGCAGTACTTC
>TRBV11-3|NA|NA|TRBJ1-1
CASSLGGEVKAFF
TGTGCCAGCAGCTTAGGGGGGGAGGTGAAGGCTTTCTTT
>TRBV5-6|NA|TRBD1|TRBJ1-4
CASLGLGQDNEKLFF
TGTGCCAGCTTGGGTCTGGGACAGGATAATGAAAAACTGTTTTTT
>TRBV25-1|NA|TRBD1|TRBJ1-1
CASSEYPPGTGANTEAFF
TGTGCCAGCAGTGAATATCCCCCCGGGACAGGGGCGAACACTGAAGCTTTCTTT
>TRBV12-3/TRBV12-4|NA|NA|TRBJ2-2
CASSSQIGELFF
TGTGCCAGCAGTTCACAAATCGGGGAGCTGTTTTTT
>TRBV15|NA|NA|TRBJ1-5
CATSRDVGQPQHF
TGTGCCACCAGCAGAGATGTCGGTCAGCCCCAGCATTTT
>TRBV15|NA|NA|TRBJ1-2
CATSIPGEGGDGYTF
TGTGCCACCAGCATCCCCGGTGAGGGGGGGGATGGCTACACCTTC
>TRBV10-3|few|NA|TRBJ1-2
CAISESARGYSYTF
TGTGCCATCAGTGAGTCCGCCAGGGGATATAGCTACACCTTC
>TRBV4-3|NA|TRBD1|TRBJ1-6
CASSLDRGDSPLHF
TGCGCCAGCAGCCTAGACAGGGGGGATTCACCCCTCCACTTT